These 21 T cell receptor beta chains originate from one sample sequenced in a study of cytomegalovirus exposure and HLA in healthy donors. PCR employed 60 Vbeta and 13 Jbeta primers. This table comes from immunoSEQ multiplex PCR, and its TCRdb copy is limited to in-frame clones, with some not included. In all, the sample yields fewer than 150,000 clones. The sequencing sample was made of PBMCs. The receptors derive from a woman aged 60-75 years in good health and CMV-seronegative.

The CDR3 DNA reads TGTGCCAGCAGTCCAGGGCACGTGGGAGGAAACACCATATATTTT. This encodes CASSPGHVGGNTIYF. V gene TRBV28 combines with J gene TRBJ1-3; D may be TRBD1 (5 bases). Germline V lookup: CDR1 MDHEN, CDR2 SYDVKM. The ends were cut back, 5 bases at V and 4 bases at J, with 15 bases in the middle. This CDR3 comprises 15 residues.

V and J are TRBV27 and TRBJ1-3; the match to TRBD1 covers 7 bases. Losses at the gene ends were 6 bases for V and 2 bases for J; bases not matched to a gene: 4. The CDR3 has 14 amino acids. The germline gives CDR1 MNHEY, CDR2 SMNVEV (reference sequence). CDR3 sequence (DNA): TGTGCCAGCAGGACAGGGTCGACTGGAAACACCATATATTTT. Translating it yields CASRTGSTGNTIYF.

The chain joins TRBV19 to TRBJ2-3; D is perhaps TRBD1 (6 bases). The germline V and J ends were trimmed by 4 bases and 0 bases, with 14 bases remaining between them. Germline V gives CDR1 LNHDA, CDR2 SQIVND (reference sequence). This CDR3 is 16 amino acids long. CDR3 region: CASSRRDISSTDTQYF. DNA for the CDR3: TGTGCCAGTAGTAGACGGGACATTTCTAGCACAGATACGCAGTATTTT.

The gene calls are TRBV11-2 and TRBJ2-3; 9 positions agree with TRBD2. The germline gives CDR1 SGHAT, CDR2 FQNNGV. V lost 6 bases, J lost 4 bases, and 5 bases stayed unmatched. The CDR3 is made up of 14 amino acids. This CDR3 is CASRIAGAPDTQYF. CDR3 DNA sequence: TGTGCCAGCAGGATAGCGGGAGCCCCAGATACGCAGTATTTT. The variable domain in full, with the rest retrieved from reference TRBV11-2 and TRBJ2-3, is EAGVAQSPRYKIIEKRQSVAFWCNPISGHATLYWYQQILGQGPKLLIQFQNNGVVDDSQLPKDRFSAERLKGVDSTLKIQPAKLEDSAVYLCASRIAGAPDTQYFGPGTRLTVL.

CDR3 sequence (DNA): TGCGCCAGCAGGGGGACAGGTCGTCAAGAGACCCAGTACTTC. Its translation is CASRGTGRQETQYF. The chain has TRBV23-1 and TRBJ2-5, with 8 nucleotides matching TRBD1. TRBV23-1 is known as an ORF, though its function is uncertain. There are 14 residues in the CDR3. V trimming: 6 bases; J trimming: 2 bases; junction bases outside the gene matches: 5.

This chain links TRBV5-1 with TRBJ2-7, with a tentative D call TRBD1 (6 bases). V dropped 4 bases and J dropped 0 bases, with 14 bases sitting between them. Germline CDR1 reads SGHRS; CDR2 reads YFSETQ. This CDR3 has 15 residues. The DNA for the CDR3 is TGCGCCAGCAGCACGGGGCAGGGGTTCTCCTACGAGCAGTACTTC. Residues: CASSTGQGFSYEQYF.

The V gene is TRBV30, the J gene TRBJ2-1; TRBD1 might be the D (5 bases). This CDR3 spans 11 amino acids. Per germline, CDR1 GTSNPN and CDR2 SVGIG (reference sequence). V was shortened by 1 base and J by 11 bases, with 9 bases between the two germline ends. The DNA for the CDR3 is TGTGCCTGGAGTGCCCACAGGCAGCAGTTCTTC. Amino acid sequence: CAWSAHRQQFF.

The rearrangement links TRBV5-1 to TRBJ1-3; 8 bases map to TRBD1. This CDR3 contains 14 residues. Germline V gene sequence: CDR1 SGHRS, CDR2 YFSETQ. The trim removed 4 bases at V and 7 bases at J, leaving 7 bases unmatched. The CDR3: CASSTGTGGNTIYF. The CDR3 coding sequence is TGCGCCAGCAGCACCGGGACAGGAGGGAACACCATATATTTT.

This chain joins TRBV4-1 and TRBJ2-1, with 7 positions matching TRBD2. Germline CDR1 is MGHRA and CDR2 is YSYEKL. The CDR3 sequence is 16 residues long. V shed 3 bases and J 2 bases; nucleotides not matched to a gene: 7. CDR3 sequence: CASSQASSGAYNEQFF. The CDR3 coding sequence is TGCGCCAGCAGCCAGGCCTCCAGCGGGGCCTACAATGAGCAGTTCTTC.

This chain links TRBV7-9 with TRBJ1-1; TRBD1 matches 11 bases. V gave up 5 bases and J gave up 0 bases; unmatched junction bases: 11. This CDR3 spans 18 amino acids. Germline CDR1 SEHNR, CDR2 FQNEAQ (reference sequence). Written as DNA, the CDR3 is TGTGCCAGCAGCCTCACCTGGACAGGGGGCGTGATGAACACTGAAGCTTTCTTT. As protein: CASSLTWTGGVMNTEAFF.

This chain connects TRBV19 to TRBJ1-3; the D gene is possibly TRBD1 (5 bases). The germline CDR1 and CDR2 sequences are LNHDA and SQIVND (reference sequence). The CDR3 loop spans 16 amino acids. V gave up 1 base and J gave up 2 bases, with 12 bases separating them. The CDR3 DNA reads as TGTGCCAGTAGTATAGTCGGGCAGGGTGCTGGAAACACCATATATTTT. Residues: CASSIVGQGAGNTIYF.

The genes are TRBV11-3 and TRBJ2-2; 8 bases line up with TRBD2. Germline V lookup: CDR1 SGHNT, CDR2 YENEEA. Unmatched junction bases numbered 3, after V lost 5 bases and J lost 7 bases. There are 13 residues in the CDR3. The CDR3 sequence: CASSPGLVGELFF. CDR3 sequence (DNA): TGTGCCAGCAGCCCGGGACTAGTCGGGGAGCTGTTTTTT.

The chain uses TRBV30 and TRBJ2-3; unclear D gene. Germline lookup yields CDR1 GTSNPN and CDR2 SVGIG (reference sequence). The V end lost 4 bases, the J end lost 4 bases, and 12 bases lay between the germline ends. The CDR3 is made up of 13 amino acids. The CDR3 DNA reads TGTGCCTGGAAGCCCCGCAATTCAGATACGCAGTATTTT. Translation gives CAWKPRNSDTQYF.

This chain links TRBV9 with TRBJ1-3; D is undetermined. V lost 3 bases and J 5 bases, leaving 12 bases between the germline ends. Germline CDR1 reads SGDLS; CDR2 reads YYNGEE. The length of the CDR3 is 14 residues. The DNA for the CDR3 is TGTGCCAGCAGCGGACGGGAGATTCGAAACACCATATATTTT. This translates into CASSGREIRNTIYF.

V usage is TRBV2 and J usage is TRBJ1-4; 8 bases are a match to TRBD1. V was clipped by 6 bases and J by 7 bases; unmatched bases: 19. CDR3 length equals 18 residues. In germline, CDR1 is SNHLY, CDR2 FYNNEI. CDR3: CASSRRRQGTRGGEKLFF. The CDR3 nucleotides read TGTGCCAGCAGCCGAAGGCGACAGGGGACGAGGGGTGGTGAAAAACTGTTTTTT.

The rearrangement uses TRBV6-5 and TRBJ1-5; 8 positions match TRBD1. The CDR3 covers 15 residues. CDR1 is MNHEY, CDR2 SVGAGI, per germline. Germline trimming cut 6 bases from V and 1 base from J; bases unmatched to any gene: 5. The DNA of the CDR3 is TGTGCCAGCAGGCAGACAGGGGCGAGCAATCAGCCCCAGCATTTT. It codes for CASRQTGASNQPQHF.

The chain employs TRBV28 and TRBJ1-2, with D unclear. The V gene lost 8 bases and the J gene lost 4 bases, with 8 bases spanning the gap. CDR1 and CDR2 from the germline V gene are MDHEN and SYDVKM. The CDR3 covers 11 residues. The CDR3 sequence is CASRVAYGYTF. As DNA, the CDR3 is TGTGCCAGCCGGGTAGCCTATGGCTACACCTTC.

The chain carries TRBV7-3 and TRBJ2-5; D gene unclear. Germline CDR1 reads SGHTA; CDR2 reads FQGTGA. Trimming left V 5 bases short and J 2 bases short, with 15 bases between. CDR3 length: 15 amino acids. In nucleotides, the CDR3 is TGTGCCAGCAGCCTTGGATCCGGGTCTCAAGAGACCCAGTACTTC. Residues: CASSLGSGSQETQYF.

The rearrangement links TRBV6-1 to TRBJ1-4; 8 bases agree with TRBD1. Germline CDR1 MNHNS, CDR2 SASEGT. CDR3 length equals 14 residues. J gave up 7 bases and V 6 bases, and 7 bases lay outside the gene matches. Written as DNA, the CDR3 is TGTGCCAGCAGCTCAGGACAGGGTGGTGAAAAACTGTTTTTT. As protein: CASSSGQGGEKLFF.

The rearrangement links TRBV28 to TRBJ2-7; a weak D match, TRBD1 (6 bases). V was trimmed by 2 bases and J by 0 bases, leaving 14 bases between them. The CDR3 consists of 16 residues. Germline assignment: CDR1 MDHEN and CDR2 SYDVKM. CDR3: CASSLATGQGSYEQYF. In DNA, the CDR3 is TGTGCCAGCAGTTTAGCCACAGGGCAGGGCTCCTACGAGCAGTACTTC.

The CDR3 here is CASRAGSRRETQYF. The CDR3 DNA follows: TGTGCCAGTCGTGCAGGGTCGCGACGGGAGACCCAGTACTTC. This chain connects TRBV19 to TRBJ2-5, with a weak D call TRBD1 (5 bases). The CDR3 has 14 amino acids. Trimming removed 8 bases at V and 5 bases at J, with 18 bases between. Germline V gene sequence: CDR1 LNHDA, CDR2 SQIVND (reference sequence). The whole variable domain, filled in from reference TRBV19 and TRBJ2-5, reads DGGITQSPKYLFRKEGQNVTLSCEQNLNHDAMYWYRQDPGQGLRLIYYSQIVNDFQKGDIAEGYSVSREKKESFPLTVTSAQKNPTAFYLCASRAGSRRETQYFGPGTRLLVL.